The rows below give T cell receptor beta chains drawn from one sample of a study of T cell responses to AZD1222 COVID-19 vaccine. TCRdb keeps only in-frame clones here, not all; method: immunoSEQ multiplex PCR. Seen here are some 150,000 clones, about 90% observed once, and the top ten hold roughly 4%. Sequences were derived from peripheral blood, sampled 28 days after the second dose of the MenACWY control vaccine. The receptor set was obtained from an adult who received the MenACWY meningococcal vaccine as a control. Each CDR3 is given with its conserved first and last residue. D genes are given only for firm matches. Size is omitted from some rows. Given values are once, few, many or a class for expanded clones.

>TRBD1|TRBV7-2|NA|TRBJ1-2
TGTGCCAGCAGCTTAGGGACAGGGAATCGCTACACCTTC
CASSLGTGNRYTF
>NA|TRBV7-2|NA|TRBJ1-1
TGTGCCAGCAGCTCGATGATGAACACTGAAGCTTTCTTT
CASSSMMNTEAFF
>TRBD2|TRBV19|NA|TRBJ2-2
TGTGCCAGTAGTATGCCCTGGCTAGCGGGATTCACCGGGGAGCTGTTTTTT
CASSMPWLAGFTGELFF
>TRBD2|TRBV9|NA|TRBJ2-2
TGTGCCAGCAGCCTCAGGAGCGGGAGTGACGGGGAGCTGTTTTTT
CASSLRSGSDGELFF
>NA|TRBV19|once|TRBJ2-2
TGTGCCAGTAGTATAACCGGGGCGCTTGGCACCGGGGAGCTGTTTTTT
CASSITGALGTGELFF
>NA|TRBV10-3|NA|TRBJ1-4
TGTGCCATCAGTGAGTCAGGCGGAGCTGGGGAAAAACTGTTTTTT
CAISESGGAGEKLFF
>NA|TRBV2|NA|TRBJ2-1
TGTGCCAGCAGTGTTGAGGAGCAGTTCTTC
CASSVEEQFF
>NA|TRBV19|NA|TRBJ1-2
TGTGCCAGTAGTATCCCCTCGGCAGGCGGCTACACCTTC
CASSIPSAGGYTF
>TRBD1|TRBV6-5|few|TRBJ2-3
TGTGCCAGCAGTTCACAGGGGGCAGGAACAGATACGCAGTATTTT
CASSSQGAGTDTQYF
>NA|TRBV19|NA|TRBJ1-2
TGTGCCAGTAGTATACGTCAGGCGGGCGGCTACACCTTC
CASSIRQAGGYTF
>NA|TRBV18|NA|TRBJ2-1
TGTGCCAGCTCACCACTGGGGGTAGGTGGGAGTTCCTACAATGAGCAGTTCTTC
CASSPLGVGGSSYNEQFF
>TRBD2|TRBV2|once|TRBJ2-1
TGTGCCAGCAGGGCTAGCGGGAGAAATCGAGAGCAGTTCTTC
CASRASGRNREQFF
>TRBD1|TRBV28|NA|TRBJ2-5
TGTGCCAGCAGTGACCTCATGACAGGGAAAGAGACCCAGTACTTC
CASSDLMTGKETQYF
>TRBD1|TRBV11-3|NA|TRBJ1-1
TGTGCCAGCAGCTTTCCCACAGGGGCCCATTTCTTT
CASSFPTGAHFF
>NA|TRBV6-5|NA|TRBJ2-4
TGTGCCAGCAGTAACAGCGTAGCCAAAAACATTCAGTACTTC
CASSNSVAKNIQYF
>NA|TRBV12-3/TRBV12-4|once|TRBJ1-4
TGTGCCAGCAGTACTAATCTCGAAAAACTGTTTTTT
CASSTNLEKLFF
>NA|TRBV28|NA|TRBJ2-7
TGTGCCAGCCGGGAAGCCTACGAGCAGTACTTC
CASREAYEQYF
>NA|TRBV1|NA|TRBJ1-1
TGCACCAGCAGTCCCCGGGGGGGAATGGGGACTGAAGCTTTCTTT
CTSSPRGGMGTEAFF
>NA|TRBV28|NA|TRBJ2-2
TGTGCCAGCATGGTAGGGTCCGACCGGGAGCTGTTTTTT
CASMVGSDRELFF
>NA|TRBV28|NA|TRBJ1-5
TGTGCCAGCAGTTGGGGGCAGGTTAGCAATCAGCCCCAGCATTTT
CASSWGQVSNQPQHF
>NA|TRBV4-3|NA|TRBJ2-5
TGCGCCAGCAGCCAAGTAAATCGGGTTGATGAGACCCAGTACTTC
CASSQVNRVDETQYF
>TRBD2|TRBV28|once|TRBJ2-7
TGTGCCATTAGCGGGGGTAGCTCCTACGAGCAGTACTTC
CAISGGSSYEQYF
>TRBD1|TRBV5-1|NA|TRBJ2-1
TGCGCCAGCAGCTTGGACAGGGGACCCTACAATGAGCAGTTCTTC
CASSLDRGPYNEQFF
>NA|TRBV25-1|NA|TRBJ2-3
TGTGCCAGCAGGGGATTAAGAAGCGATACGCAGTATTTT
CASRGLRSDTQYF
>NA|TRBV28|NA|TRBJ2-7
TGTGCCAGCAGTTTAATTACCGGACCTAGCTCCTACGAGCAGTACTTC
CASSLITGPSSYEQYF
>TRBD1|TRBV7-9|NA|TRBJ2-7
TGTGCCAGCAGCTTAGATAGGGGGCACGAGCAGTACTTC
CASSLDRGHEQYF
>NA|TRBV6-6|NA|TRBJ2-7
TGTGCCAGCAGTTACTCCACGGACCAGACCTACGAGCAGTACTTC
CASSYSTDQTYEQYF
>NA|TRBV5-5|NA|TRBJ2-2
TGTGCCAGCAGCTCGACAGGATCTAACACCGGGGAGCTGTTTTTT
CASSSTGSNTGELFF
>NA|TRBV6-5|NA|TRBJ1-2
TGTGCCAGCACCCGAAGGATAGGGGGGGGCTACACCTTC
CASTRRIGGGYTF
>TRBD1|TRBV5-1|NA|TRBJ1-1
TGCGCCAGCAGCCCCTCACAGGGGTACACTGAAGCTTTCTTT
CASSPSQGYTEAFF
>NA|TRBV25-1|few|TRBJ1-2
TGTGCCAGCACAGAACAGGGACATGGCTACACCTTC
CASTEQGHGYTF
>TRBD2|TRBV5-1|NA|TRBJ2-7
TGCGCCAGCAGCTCCGCCGGGAGGGTGGTTTCCGAGCAGTACTTC
CASSSAGRVVSEQYF
>TRBD1|TRBV9|NA|TRBJ1-2
TGTGCCAGCAGCCACGGGACAGGGGGCGCGGGTAACTATGGCTACACCTTC
CASSHGTGGAGNYGYTF
>TRBD2|TRBV28|NA|TRBJ2-3
TGTGCCAGCAGTTTAAGACTAGCGGGAGGAAATACGCAGTATTTT
CASSLRLAGGNTQYF
>TRBD2|TRBV7-3|NA|TRBJ2-1
TGTGCCAGCAGCCCAAAGGGACTAGCGGGAGGGTCGGCGGACAATGAGCAGTTCTTC
CASSPKGLAGGSADNEQFF
>NA|TRBV24-1|NA|TRBJ2-7
TGTGCCACCAGTGTTGAACACGGCTACGAGCAGTACTTC
CATSVEHGYEQYF
>TRBD2|TRBV25-1|NA|TRBJ2-3
TGTGCCAGCAGTGACTCCGGGACTAGCGGGAGTTGGACAGATACGCAGTATTTT
CASSDSGTSGSWTDTQYF
>TRBD1|TRBV14|NA|TRBJ1-2
TGTGCCAGCAGCCAATACTTACAGGGGGCGTCCGGCTACACCTTC
CASSQYLQGASGYTF
>NA|TRBV28|NA|TRBJ1-3
TGTGCCAGCTCAGGAAACACCATATATTTT
CASSGNTIYF
>NA|TRBV21-1|NA|TRBJ2-6
TGTGCCAGCAACTTCCTTGACAGGGGGGACTCTGGGGCCAACGTCCTGACTTTC
CASNFLDRGDSGANVLTF
>NA|TRBV6-5|NA|TRBJ1-5
TGTGCCAGCAGTTACTTTATGGATCAGCCCCAGCATTTT
CASSYFMDQPQHF
>NA|TRBV28|NA|TRBJ1-1
TGTGCCAGCAGGGCCAAGGAGTGGTTCGACACTGAAGCTTTCTTT
CASRAKEWFDTEAFF
>NA|TRBV28|NA|TRBJ2-7
TGTGCCAGCAGGGTCACGACCAGCTACGAGCAGTACTTC
CASRVTTSYEQYF
>NA|TRBV5-6|NA|TRBJ2-3
TGTGCCAGCGGATCGACAGGCACAGATACGCAGTATTTT
CASGSTGTDTQYF
>NA|TRBV20-1|NA|TRBJ2-7
TGCAGTGCCCCGAGGGGGGGGCAGCAGTACTTC
CSAPRGGQQYF
>TRBD1|TRBV27|NA|TRBJ1-1
TGTGCCAGCAGTGTTGGACAGGGAAAGAATTGGAACACTGAAGCTTTCTTT
CASSVGQGKNWNTEAFF